The 2 T cell receptor beta chains presented below share a single source sample, sequenced in a study of Graves' ophthalmopathy and Graves' hyperthyroidism. The sequenced template was RNA, covering the TCR beta CDR3 region. First-round RT-PCR employed HTBI primers, with a second-round multiplex PCR after it. TCRdb re-derived calls from the multiplex PCR reads in MiXCR, one entry per CDR3 protein. The data hold some 1.1 million distinct CDR3 sequences, with 35% to 45% observed a single time. The source material was peripheral blood or thyroid tissue (not recorded which). The receptors derive from an adult man with Graves' hyperthyroidism.

On this clonotype itself: Germline is not matched at one junction end, which may reflect a read error. This rearrangement joins TRBV7-6 to TRBJ2-5; TRBD1 agrees at 7 bases. Germline loops: CDR1 SGHVS, CDR2 FNYEAQ. This CDR3 region has 15 residues. CDR3 DNA: TGTGCTAGCAGCTCCGACAGGGCAAGTTCGGAGACCCAGTACTTC. Encoded protein: CASSSDRASSETQYF.

The sample holds many counts of this clonotype. The V and J genes are TRBV14 and TRBJ1-2, with D possibly being TRBD1 (5 bases). This CDR3 comprises 15 residues. Trimming left V 0 bases short and J 5 bases short, with 13 bases between. CDR1 is SGHDN and CDR2 is FVKESK in the germline V gene. The CDR3 reads CASSQDRGQGYGYTF. The CDR3 coding sequence is TGTGCCAGCAGCCAAGATAGGGGCCAAGGGTATGGCTACACCTTC.